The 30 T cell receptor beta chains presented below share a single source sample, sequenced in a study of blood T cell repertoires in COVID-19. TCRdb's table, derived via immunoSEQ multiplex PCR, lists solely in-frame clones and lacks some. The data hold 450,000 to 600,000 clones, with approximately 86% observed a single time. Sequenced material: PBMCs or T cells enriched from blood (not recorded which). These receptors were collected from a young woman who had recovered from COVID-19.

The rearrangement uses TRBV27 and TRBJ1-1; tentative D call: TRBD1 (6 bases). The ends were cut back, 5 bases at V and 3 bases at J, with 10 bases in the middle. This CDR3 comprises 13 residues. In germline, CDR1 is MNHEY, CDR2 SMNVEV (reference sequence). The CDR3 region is CASSIGGYTEAFF. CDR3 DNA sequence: TGTGCCAGCAGTATAGGGGGATACACTGAAGCTTTCTTT.

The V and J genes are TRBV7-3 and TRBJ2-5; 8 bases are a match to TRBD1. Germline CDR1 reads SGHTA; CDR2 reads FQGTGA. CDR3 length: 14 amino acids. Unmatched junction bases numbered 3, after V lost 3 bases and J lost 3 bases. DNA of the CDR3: TGTGCCAGCAGCTTTCTGGACAGGGAAGAGACCCAGTACTTC. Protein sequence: CASSFLDREETQYF.

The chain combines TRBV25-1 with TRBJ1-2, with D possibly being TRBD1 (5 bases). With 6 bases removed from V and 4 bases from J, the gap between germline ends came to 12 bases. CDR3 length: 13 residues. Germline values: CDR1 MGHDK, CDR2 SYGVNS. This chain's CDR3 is CASRDPGGYGYTF. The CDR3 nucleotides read TGTGCCAGCAGGGACCCCGGGGGCTATGGCTACACCTTC.

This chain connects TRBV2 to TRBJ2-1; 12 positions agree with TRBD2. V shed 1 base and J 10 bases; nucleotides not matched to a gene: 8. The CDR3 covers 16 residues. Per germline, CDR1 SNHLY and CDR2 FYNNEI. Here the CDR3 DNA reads TGTGCCAGCAGTGAAGGGACTAGCGGGATCTGGGAAGAGCAGTTCTTC. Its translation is CASSEGTSGIWEEQFF. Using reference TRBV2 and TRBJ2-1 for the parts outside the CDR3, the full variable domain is EPEVTQTPSHQVTQMGQEVILRCVPISNHLYFYWYRQILGQKVEFLVSFYNNEISEKSEIFDDQFSVERPDGSNFTLKIRSTKLEDSAMYFCASSEGTSGIWEEQFFGPGTRLTVL.

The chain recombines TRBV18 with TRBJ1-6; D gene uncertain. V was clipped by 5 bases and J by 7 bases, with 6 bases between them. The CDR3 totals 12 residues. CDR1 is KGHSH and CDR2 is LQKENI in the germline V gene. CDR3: CASSDENSPLHF. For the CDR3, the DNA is TGTGCCAGCTCAGATGAGAATTCACCCCTCCACTTT.

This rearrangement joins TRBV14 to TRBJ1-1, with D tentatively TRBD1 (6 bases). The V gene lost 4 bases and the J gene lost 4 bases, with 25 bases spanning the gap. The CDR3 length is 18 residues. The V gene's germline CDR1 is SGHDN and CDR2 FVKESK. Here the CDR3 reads CASSPLIGGGGAFTEAFF. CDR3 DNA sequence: TGTGCCAGCAGCCCTCTCATAGGTGGGGGGGGCGCGTTCACTGAAGCTTTCTTT. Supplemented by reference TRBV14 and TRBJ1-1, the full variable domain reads EAGVTQFPSHSVIEKGQTVTLRCDPISGHDNLYWYRRVMGKEIKFLLHFVKESKQDESGMPNNRFLAERTGGTYSTLKVQPAELEDSGVYFCASSPLIGGGGAFTEAFFGQGTRLTVV.

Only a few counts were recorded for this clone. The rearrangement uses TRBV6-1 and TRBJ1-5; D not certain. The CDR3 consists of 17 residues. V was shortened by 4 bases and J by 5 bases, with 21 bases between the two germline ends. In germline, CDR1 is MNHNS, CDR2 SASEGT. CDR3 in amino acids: CASSVRQPLGEDQPQHF. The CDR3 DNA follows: TGTGCCAGCAGTGTAAGGCAGCCACTAGGAGAAGATCAGCCCCAGCATTTT.

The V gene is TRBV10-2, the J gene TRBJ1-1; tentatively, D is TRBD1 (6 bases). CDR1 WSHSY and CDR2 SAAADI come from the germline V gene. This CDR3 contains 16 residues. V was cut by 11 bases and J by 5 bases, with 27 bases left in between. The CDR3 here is CAYKGPQGPPGTEAFF. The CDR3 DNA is TGCGCCTATAAGGGGCCGCAGGGGCCCCCGGGGACTGAAGCTTTCTTT.

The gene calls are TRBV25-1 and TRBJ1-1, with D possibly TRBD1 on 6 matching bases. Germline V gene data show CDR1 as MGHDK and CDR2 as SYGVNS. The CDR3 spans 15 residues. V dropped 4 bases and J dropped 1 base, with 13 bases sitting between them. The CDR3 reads CASSVLRGGNTEAFF. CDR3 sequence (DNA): TGTGCCAGCAGTGTTTTGAGAGGGGGGAACACTGAAGCTTTCTTT.

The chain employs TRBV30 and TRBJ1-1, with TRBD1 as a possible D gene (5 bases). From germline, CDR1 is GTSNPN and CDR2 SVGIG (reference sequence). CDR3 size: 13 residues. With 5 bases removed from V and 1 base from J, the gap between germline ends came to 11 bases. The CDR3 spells CAWGEGPNTEAFF. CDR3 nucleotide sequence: TGTGCCTGGGGGGAGGGGCCGAACACTGAAGCTTTCTTT.

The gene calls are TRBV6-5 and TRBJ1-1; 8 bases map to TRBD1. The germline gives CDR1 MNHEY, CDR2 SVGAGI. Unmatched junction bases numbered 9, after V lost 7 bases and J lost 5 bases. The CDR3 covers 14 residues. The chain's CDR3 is CASTPDRVGTEAFF. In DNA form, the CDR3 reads TGTGCCAGCACCCCGGACAGGGTAGGGACTGAAGCTTTCTTT.

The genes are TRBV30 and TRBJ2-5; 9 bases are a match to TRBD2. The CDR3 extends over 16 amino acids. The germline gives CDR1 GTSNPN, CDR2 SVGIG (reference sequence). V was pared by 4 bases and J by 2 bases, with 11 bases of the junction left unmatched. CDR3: CAWTRPSGVWQETQYF. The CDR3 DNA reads TGTGCCTGGACCAGACCTAGCGGGGTATGGCAAGAGACCCAGTACTTC.

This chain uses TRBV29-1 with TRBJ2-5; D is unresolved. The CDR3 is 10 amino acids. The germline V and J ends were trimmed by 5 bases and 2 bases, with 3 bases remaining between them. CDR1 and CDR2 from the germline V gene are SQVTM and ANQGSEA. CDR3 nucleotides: TGCAGCGTTCGTCAAGAGACCCAGTACTTC. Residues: CSVRQETQYF. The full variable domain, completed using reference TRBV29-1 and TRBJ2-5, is SAVISQKPSRDICQRGTSLTIQCQVDSQVTMMFWYRQQPGQSLTLIATANQGSEATYESGFVIDKFPISRPNLTFSTLTVSNMSPEDSSIYLCSVRQETQYFGPGTRLLVL.

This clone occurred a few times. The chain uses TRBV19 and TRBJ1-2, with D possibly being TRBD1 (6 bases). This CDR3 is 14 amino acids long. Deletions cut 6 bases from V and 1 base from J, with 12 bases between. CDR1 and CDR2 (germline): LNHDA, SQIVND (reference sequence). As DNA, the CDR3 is TGTGCCAGTAGCAACTCACAGGGTAACTATGGCTACACCTTC. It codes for CASSNSQGNYGYTF.

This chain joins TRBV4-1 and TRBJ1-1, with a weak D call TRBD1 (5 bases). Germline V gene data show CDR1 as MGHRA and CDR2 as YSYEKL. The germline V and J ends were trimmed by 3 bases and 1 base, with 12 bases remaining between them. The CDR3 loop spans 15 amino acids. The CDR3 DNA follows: TGCGCCAGCAGCCAGGTACCGACAGCGAACACTGAAGCTTTCTTT. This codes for CASSQVPTANTEAFF.

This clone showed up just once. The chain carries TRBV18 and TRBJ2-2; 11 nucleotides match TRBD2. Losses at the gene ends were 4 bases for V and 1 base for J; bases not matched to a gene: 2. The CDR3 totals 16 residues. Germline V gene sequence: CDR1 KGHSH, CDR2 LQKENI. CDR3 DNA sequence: TGTGCCAGCTCACAAGGACTAGCGGGGAACACCGGGGAGCTGTTTTTT. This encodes CASSQGLAGNTGELFF.

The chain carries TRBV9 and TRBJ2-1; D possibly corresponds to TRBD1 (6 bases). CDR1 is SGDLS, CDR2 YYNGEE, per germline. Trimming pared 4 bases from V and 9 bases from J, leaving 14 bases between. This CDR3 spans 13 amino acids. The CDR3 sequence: CASSPGTLVEQFF. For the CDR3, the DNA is TGTGCCAGCAGCCCGGGGACACTGGTTGAGCAGTTCTTC. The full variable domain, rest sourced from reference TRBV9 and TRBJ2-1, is DSGVTQTPKHLITATGQRVTLRCSPRSGDLSVYWYQQSLDQGLQFLIQYYNGEERAKGNILERFSAQQFPDLHSELNLSSLELGDSALYFCASSPGTLVEQFFGPGTRLTVL.

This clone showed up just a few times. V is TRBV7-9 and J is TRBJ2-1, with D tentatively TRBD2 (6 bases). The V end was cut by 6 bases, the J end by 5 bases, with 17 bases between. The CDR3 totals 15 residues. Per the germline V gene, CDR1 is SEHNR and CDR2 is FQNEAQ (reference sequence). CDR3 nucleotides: TGTGCCAGCAGTTCGGGACTTGCTATTAACAATGAGCAGTTCTTC. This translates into CASSSGLAINNEQFF.

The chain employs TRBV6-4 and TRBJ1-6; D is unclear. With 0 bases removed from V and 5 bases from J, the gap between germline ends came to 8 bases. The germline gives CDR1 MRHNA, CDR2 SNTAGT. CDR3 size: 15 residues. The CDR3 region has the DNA TGTGCCAGCAGTGACTCGAGTATAGATAATTCACCCCTCCACTTT. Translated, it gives CASSDSSIDNSPLHF.

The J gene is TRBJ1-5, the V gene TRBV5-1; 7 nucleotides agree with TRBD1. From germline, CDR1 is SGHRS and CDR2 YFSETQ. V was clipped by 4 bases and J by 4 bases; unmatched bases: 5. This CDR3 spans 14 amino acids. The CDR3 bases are TGCGCCAGCAGCCCCGGACAGGAGAATCAGCCCCAGCATTTT. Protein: CASSPGQENQPQHF.

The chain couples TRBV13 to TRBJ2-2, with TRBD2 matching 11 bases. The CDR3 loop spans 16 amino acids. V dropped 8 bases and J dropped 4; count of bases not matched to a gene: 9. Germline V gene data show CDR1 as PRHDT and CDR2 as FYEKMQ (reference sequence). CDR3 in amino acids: CASRRRSGGGTGELFF. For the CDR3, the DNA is TGTGCCAGCCGGCGGCGTAGCGGGGGGGGCACCGGGGAGCTGTTTTTT.

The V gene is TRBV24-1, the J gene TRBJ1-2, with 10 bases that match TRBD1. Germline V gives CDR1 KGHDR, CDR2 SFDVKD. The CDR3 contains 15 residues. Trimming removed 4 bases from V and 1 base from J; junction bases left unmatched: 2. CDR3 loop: CATSDRDRGNYGYTF. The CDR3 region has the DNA TGTGCCACCAGTGACCGGGACAGGGGTAACTATGGCTACACCTTC.

The CDR3 DNA sequence: TGTGCCAGCAGTTCCCCACCGGGAAAAGGCTATGGCTACACCTTC. It specifies CASSSPPGKGYGYTF. The genes are TRBV28 and TRBJ1-2; D gene uncertain. With 4 bases removed from V and 4 bases from J, the gap between germline ends came to 16 bases. Per germline, CDR1 MDHEN and CDR2 SYDVKM. This CDR3 is built from 15 residues.

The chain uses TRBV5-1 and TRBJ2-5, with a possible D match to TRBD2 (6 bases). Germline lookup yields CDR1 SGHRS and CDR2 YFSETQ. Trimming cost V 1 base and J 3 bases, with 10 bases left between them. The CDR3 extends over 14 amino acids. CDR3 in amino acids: CASSLLGGEETQYF. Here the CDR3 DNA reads TGCGCCAGCAGCTTGTTGGGCGGGGAAGAGACCCAGTACTTC.

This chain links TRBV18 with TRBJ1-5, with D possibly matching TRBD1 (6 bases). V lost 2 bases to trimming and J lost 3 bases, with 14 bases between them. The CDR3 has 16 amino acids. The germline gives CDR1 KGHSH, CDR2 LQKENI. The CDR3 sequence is CASSPASQGTNQPQHF. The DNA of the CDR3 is TGTGCCAGCTCACCAGCGTCACAGGGAACCAATCAGCCCCAGCATTTT.

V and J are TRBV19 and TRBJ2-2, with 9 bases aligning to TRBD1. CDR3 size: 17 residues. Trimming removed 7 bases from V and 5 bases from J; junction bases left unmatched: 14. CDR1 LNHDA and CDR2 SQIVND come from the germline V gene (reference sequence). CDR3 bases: TGTGCCAGTAAAGGCGGGACAGGGCTTTTTCGGACCGGGGAGCTGTTTTTT. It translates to CASKGGTGLFRTGELFF.

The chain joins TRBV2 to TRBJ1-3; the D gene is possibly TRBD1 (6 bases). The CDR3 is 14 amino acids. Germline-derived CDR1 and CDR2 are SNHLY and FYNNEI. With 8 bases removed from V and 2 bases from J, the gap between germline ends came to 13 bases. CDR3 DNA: TGTGCCAGCGGGCATCAGGGGCCTGGAAACACCATATATTTT. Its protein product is CASGHQGPGNTIYF.

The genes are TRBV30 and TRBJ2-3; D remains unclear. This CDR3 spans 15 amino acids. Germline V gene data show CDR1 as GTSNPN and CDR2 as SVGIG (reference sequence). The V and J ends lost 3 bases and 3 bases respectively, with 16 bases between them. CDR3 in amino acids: CAWSPIRGRTDTQYF. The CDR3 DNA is TGTGCCTGGAGCCCCATTCGAGGCCGGACAGATACGCAGTATTTT.

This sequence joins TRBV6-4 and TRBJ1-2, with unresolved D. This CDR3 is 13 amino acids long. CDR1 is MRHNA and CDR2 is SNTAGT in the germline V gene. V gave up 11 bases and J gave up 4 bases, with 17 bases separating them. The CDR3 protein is CAGPSALPYGYTF. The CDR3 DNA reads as TGTGCCGGCCCCAGTGCCCTCCCCTATGGCTACACCTTC.

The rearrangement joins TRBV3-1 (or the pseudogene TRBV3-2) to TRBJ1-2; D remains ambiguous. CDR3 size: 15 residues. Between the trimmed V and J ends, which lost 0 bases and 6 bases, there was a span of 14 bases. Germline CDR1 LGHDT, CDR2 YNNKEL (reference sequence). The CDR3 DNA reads TGTGCCAGCAGCCAAGACGGATATCCGAGGCATGGCTACACCTTC. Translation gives CASSQDGYPRHGYTF.